Each of the 26 T cell receptor beta chains below was sequenced from the same sample in a study of CD4 T cells in relation to SARS-CoV-2 and coronaviruses. Clones were read by immunoSEQ multiplex PCR, and TCRdb kept only the in-frame ones, dropping some. The table has some 45,000 clones, approximately 80% seen once. These receptors are not linked to any known antigen. The sequencing input was naive CD4+ T cells from PBMCs, cultured in vitro. Sample subset: naive CD4+ T cells isolated by negative enrichment. The receptor source for this set is an adult with COVID-19.

CDR3: CASSYSQGGISPLHF. For the CDR3, the DNA is TGTGCCAGCAGTTACTCCCAGGGGGGGATTTCACCCCTCCACTTT. This chain uses TRBV6-5 with TRBJ1-6; 7 nucleotides match TRBD1. The CDR3 length is 15 residues. Per germline, CDR1 MNHEY and CDR2 SVGAGI. V was pared by 0 bases and J by 9 bases, with 5 bases of the junction left unmatched.

The CDR3: CATNFGGQGAYEQYF. For the CDR3, the DNA is TGTGCCACCAATTTTGGGGGACAGGGGGCATACGAGCAGTACTTC. The chain recombines TRBV27 with TRBJ2-7; 12 nucleotides align to TRBD1. The CDR3 consists of 15 residues. The J segment lost 4 bases and the V segment lost 10 bases, leaving 11 bases of the junction unmatched. Germline-derived CDR1 and CDR2 are MNHEY and SMNVEV (reference sequence).

The chain uses TRBV7-2 and TRBJ1-5; 8 bases are a match to TRBD1. Trimming at V came to 4 bases and at J to 4 bases, leaving 6 bases not matched to a gene. CDR1 SGHTA and CDR2 FQGNSA come from the germline V gene. The CDR3 length is 15 residues. The CDR3, as DNA: TGTGCCAGCAGCTGGTCGACAGGGGAAAATCAGCCCCAGCATTTT. Its protein is CASSWSTGENQPQHF.

The gene calls are TRBV3-1 (or the pseudogene TRBV3-2) and TRBJ2-1, with no clear D. V was cut by 0 bases and J by 4 bases, with 10 bases left in between. CDR3 length: 15 residues. The germline CDR1 and CDR2 sequences are LGHDT and YNNKEL (reference sequence). CDR3 region: CASSQEGGRYNEQFF. The CDR3, as DNA: TGTGCCAGCAGCCAAGAGGGTGGCAGATACAATGAGCAGTTCTTC.

This clone was seen once. The V call is TRBV4-1, the J call TRBJ2-2; D gene unclear. Germline lookup yields CDR1 MGHRA and CDR2 YSYEKL. Trimming shortened V by 2 bases and J by 4 bases, and 5 bases separated the two germline ends. The CDR3 loop spans 13 amino acids. CDR3 sequence reads: CASSQWGTGELFF. The CDR3 coding sequence is TGCGCCAGCAGCCAATGGGGCACCGGGGAGCTGTTTTTT.

This chain uses TRBV10-3 with TRBJ2-3; 10 bases align to TRBD2. Losses at the gene ends were 3 bases for V and 6 bases for J; bases not matched to a gene: 9. CDR1 is ENHRY and CDR2 is SYGVKD in the germline V gene. The CDR3 extends over 16 amino acids. The CDR3 DNA reads as TGTGCCATCAGTGATGGGCTAGCGGGAGCATTGGATACGCAGTATTTT. Its protein product is CAISDGLAGALDTQYF.

The count of this clone is one. The chain is built from TRBV28 and TRBJ2-1, with no clear D. Germline V gene lookup returns CDR1 MDHEN and CDR2 SYDVKM. The CDR3 is 16 amino acids. The V and J ends lost 8 bases and 0 bases respectively, with 17 bases between them. The CDR3 loop reads CASSPFWTHSYNEQFF. In nucleotides, the CDR3 is TGTGCCAGCTCCCCTTTTTGGACCCACTCCTACAATGAGCAGTTCTTC.

The chain recombines TRBV6-4 with TRBJ2-5; perhaps D is TRBD1 or TRBD2 (5 bases each). The CDR3 totals 13 residues. CDR1 and CDR2 from the germline V gene are MRHNA and SNTAGT. V was clipped by 4 bases and J by 5 bases, with 11 bases between them. CDR3 sequence reads: CASSASEGETQYF. In nucleotides, the CDR3 is TGTGCCAGCAGTGCTTCAGAGGGGGAGACCCAGTACTTC.

The chain has TRBV28 and TRBJ2-1; TRBD1 aligns across 7 bases. This CDR3 comprises 15 residues. Germline V gene lookup returns CDR1 MDHEN and CDR2 SYDVKM. With V trimmed by 2 bases and J by 8 bases, 9 bases remained unmatched. The CDR3 bases are TGTGCCAGCAGTTTAGAGACAGGGCCTATCGATGAGCAGTTCTTC. Its translation: CASSLETGPIDEQFF.

The gene calls are TRBV6-5 and TRBJ2-7; D unclear. This CDR3 is built from 13 residues. The V and J ends lost 4 bases and 2 bases respectively, with 9 bases between them. CDR1 and CDR2 (germline): MNHEY, SVGAGI. In nucleotides, the CDR3 is TGTGCCAGCAGTTGGGGAAATGCCTACGAGCAGTACTTC. Its translation: CASSWGNAYEQYF.

The chain uses TRBV4-1 and TRBJ1-4; D not resolved. The CDR3 length is 14 residues. Germline V gene sequence: CDR1 MGHRA, CDR2 YSYEKL. Trimming pared 2 bases from V and 14 bases from J, leaving 18 bases between. Here the CDR3 reads CASSQSGTMKRLFF. Written as DNA, the CDR3 is TGCGCCAGCAGCCAATCCGGCACAATGAAACGGCTGTTTTTT.

This clone came up once. The chain couples TRBV4-2 to TRBJ2-6; 8 nucleotides line up with TRBD2. V shed 3 bases, J shed 1 base, and the junction held 5 bases outside the gene matches. Germline V gene sequence: CDR1 LGHNA, CDR2 YNFKEQ. The CDR3 consists of 17 residues. The CDR3 DNA reads as TGTGCCAGCAGCCAGGGACTAGAGAGATCTGGGGCCAACGTCCTGACTTTC. Amino acid sequence: CASSQGLERSGANVLTF.

The V gene is TRBV11-3, the J gene TRBJ2-1; D unresolved. The V end was cut by 4 bases, the J end by 5 bases, with 3 bases between. Germline V gene data show CDR1 as SGHNT and CDR2 as YENEEA. The CDR3 loop spans 11 amino acids. The CDR3 bases are TGTGCCAGCAGCTCGGACAATGAGCAGTTCTTC. Translation: CASSSDNEQFF.

The V and J genes are TRBV15 and TRBJ2-7; 12 nucleotides align to TRBD2. The CDR3 covers 16 residues. The germline V gene has CDR1 LNHNV and CDR2 YYDKDF (reference sequence). The ends lost 0 bases at V and 4 bases at J; junction bases unmatched: 4. CDR3 amino acids: CATSRDLAGGPYEQYF. The CDR3 region has the DNA TGTGCCACCAGCAGAGATCTAGCGGGAGGGCCTTACGAGCAGTACTTC. The whole variable domain, remainder taken from reference TRBV15 and TRBJ2-7, is DAMVIQNPRYQVTQFGKPVTLSCSQTLNHNVMYWYQQKSSQAPKLLFHYYDKDFNNEADTPDNFQSRRPNTSFCFLDIRSPGLGDTAMYLCATSRDLAGGPYEQYFGPGTRLTVT.

The chain uses TRBV3-1 (or the pseudogene TRBV3-2) and TRBJ2-3; no clear D gene. Trimming removed 3 bases from V and 8 bases from J, with 9 bases in between. This CDR3 has 12 amino acids. Germline assignment: CDR1 LGHDT and CDR2 YNNKEL (reference sequence). Here the CDR3 DNA reads TGTGCCAGCAGCCAGGGATGGGGTACGCAGTATTTT. This sequence encodes CASSQGWGTQYF.

This chain uses TRBV4-1 with TRBJ2-2, with 9 positions matching TRBD1. There are 15 residues in the CDR3. Trimming took 4 bases from V and 5 from J; bases not matched to a gene: 5. Germline V gives CDR1 MGHRA, CDR2 YSYEKL. CDR3 residues: CASSRGQGWTGELFF. For the CDR3, the DNA is TGCGCCAGCAGCCGAGGACAGGGGTGGACCGGGGAGCTGTTTTTT.

The chain couples TRBV19 to TRBJ2-7; tentatively, D is TRBD2 (5 bases). From germline, CDR1 is LNHDA and CDR2 SQIVND (reference sequence). The CDR3 extends over 13 amino acids. The V end was cut by 4 bases, the J end by 0 bases, with 7 bases between. DNA of the CDR3: TGTGCCAGTAGTACCCGGGACTCCTACGAGCAGTACTTC. Translated, it gives CASSTRDSYEQYF. The variable domain in full, completed from reference TRBV19 and TRBJ2-7, reads DGGITQSPKYLFRKEGQNVTLSCEQNLNHDAMYWYRQDPGQGLRLIYYSQIVNDFQKGDIAEGYSVSREKKESFPLTVTSAQKNPTAFYLCASSTRDSYEQYFGPGTRLTVT.

V usage is TRBV14 and J usage is TRBJ2-1; 8 bases line up with TRBD2. Looked up from germline, CDR1 is SGHDN and CDR2 is FVKESK. The CDR3 totals 16 residues. The V and J ends lost 4 bases and 8 bases, in that order; junction bases with no gene match: 13. CDR3 sequence (DNA): TGTGCCAGCAGCCTAACACGGACTAGCCAATTTGATGAGCAGTTCTTC. It encodes CASSLTRTSQFDEQFF. Supplemented by reference TRBV14 and TRBJ2-1, the full variable domain reads EAGVTQFPSHSVIEKGQTVTLRCDPISGHDNLYWYRRVMGKEIKFLLHFVKESKQDESGMPNNRFLAERTGGTYSTLKVQPAELEDSGVYFCASSLTRTSQFDEQFFGPGTRLTVL.

The gene calls are TRBV6-5 and TRBJ2-5; D possibly matches TRBD1 or TRBD2 (6 bases each). V shed 7 bases and J shed 2 bases, with 14 bases lying between them. The germline V gene has CDR1 MNHEY and CDR2 SVGAGI. This CDR3 is 14 amino acids long. For the CDR3, the DNA is TGTGCCAGCACGTCTCTAGGGGGGCAAGAGACCCAGTACTTC. Protein product: CASTSLGGQETQYF.

This chain links TRBV6-5 with TRBJ2-2; D is undetermined. With 6 bases removed from V and 5 bases from J, the gap between germline ends came to 7 bases. Germline CDR1 reads MNHEY; CDR2 reads SVGAGI. The CDR3 consists of 12 residues. The CDR3 nucleotides read TGTGCCAGCAGGAGAGTTACCGGGGAGCTGTTTTTT. Translating gives CASRRVTGELFF.

This clone was observed a single time. The V gene is TRBV7-3, the J gene TRBJ2-1; no clear D gene. CDR1 and CDR2 (germline): SGHTA, FQGTGA. Trimming stripped 5 bases from V and 0 bases from J, with 14 bases between. The CDR3 is 16 residues long. CDR3 sequence reads: CASSPLIAPSYNEQFF. CDR3 DNA: TGTGCCAGCAGCCCCCTGATAGCTCCCTCCTACAATGAGCAGTTCTTC.

The V gene is TRBV25-1, the J gene TRBJ2-2; 10 bases agree with TRBD1. The CDR3 spans 16 residues. Germline CDR1 is MGHDK and CDR2 is SYGVNS. V lost 7 bases and J lost 5; bases outside the gene matches: 10. Here the CDR3 reads CASKNTGTGDTGELFF. The CDR3 region has the DNA TGTGCCAGCAAAAATACCGGGACAGGGGATACCGGGGAGCTGTTTTTT.

The chain has TRBV12-2 and TRBJ2-5; the table's D call, TRBD2, was not checked against the DNA. TRBV12-2 represents a pseudogene. The CDR3 totals 14 residues. Written as DNA, the CDR3 is TGTGCAAGTCGCCTAATAGCGGGAGCGGAGACCCAGTACTTC. Its protein product is CASRLIAGAETQYF.

The chain is built from TRBV20-1 and TRBJ2-7; unclear D gene. The V and J ends lost 3 bases and 5 bases respectively, with 2 bases between them. CDR3 size: 9 residues. The germline CDR1 and CDR2 sequences are DFQATT and SNEGSKA (reference sequence). The CDR3 reads CSASDEQYF. The DNA for the CDR3 is TGCAGTGCTAGTGACGAGCAGTACTTC.

The gene calls are TRBV6-1 and TRBJ2-5; possibly TRBD1 for D (5 bases). V lost 3 bases and J lost 2, with 13 bases in between. The CDR3 runs to 15 residues. Germline assignment: CDR1 MNHNS and CDR2 SASEGT. CDR3 sequence: CASSDQGESQETQYF. Written as DNA, the CDR3 is TGTGCCAGCAGTGATCAGGGCGAGAGTCAAGAGACCCAGTACTTC.

This clone came up a few times. The chain carries TRBV10-3 and TRBJ2-1; tentative D call: TRBD2 (6 bases). Germline-derived CDR1 and CDR2 are ENHRY and SYGVKD. The CDR3 is 14 residues long. V lost 6 bases and J lost 5, with 14 bases in between. CDR3 DNA sequence: TGTGCCATCAGCGGGACTGGAATTGACAATGAGCAGTTCTTC. Translated: CAISGTGIDNEQFF.